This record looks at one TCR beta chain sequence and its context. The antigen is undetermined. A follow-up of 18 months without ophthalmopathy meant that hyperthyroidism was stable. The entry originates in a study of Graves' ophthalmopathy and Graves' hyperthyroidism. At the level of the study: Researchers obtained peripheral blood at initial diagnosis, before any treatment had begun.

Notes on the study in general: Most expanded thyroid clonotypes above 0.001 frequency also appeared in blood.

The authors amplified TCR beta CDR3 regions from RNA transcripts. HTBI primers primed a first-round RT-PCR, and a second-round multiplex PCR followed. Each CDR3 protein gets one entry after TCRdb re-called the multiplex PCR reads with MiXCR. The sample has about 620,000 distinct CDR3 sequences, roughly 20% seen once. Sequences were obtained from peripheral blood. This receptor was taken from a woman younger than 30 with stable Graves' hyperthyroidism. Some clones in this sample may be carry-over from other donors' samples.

CDR3 DNA sequence: TGTGCCAGCAGCGGACAGGCAGTTATGAACACTGAAGCTTTCTTT. Translated: CASSGQAVMNTEAFF. The chain combines TRBV7-9 with TRBJ1-1; 7 nucleotides align to TRBD1. The ends lost 5 bases at V and 0 bases at J; junction bases unmatched: 6. Germline V gene data show CDR1 as SEHNR and CDR2 as FQNEAQ (reference sequence). This CDR3 is built from 15 residues.